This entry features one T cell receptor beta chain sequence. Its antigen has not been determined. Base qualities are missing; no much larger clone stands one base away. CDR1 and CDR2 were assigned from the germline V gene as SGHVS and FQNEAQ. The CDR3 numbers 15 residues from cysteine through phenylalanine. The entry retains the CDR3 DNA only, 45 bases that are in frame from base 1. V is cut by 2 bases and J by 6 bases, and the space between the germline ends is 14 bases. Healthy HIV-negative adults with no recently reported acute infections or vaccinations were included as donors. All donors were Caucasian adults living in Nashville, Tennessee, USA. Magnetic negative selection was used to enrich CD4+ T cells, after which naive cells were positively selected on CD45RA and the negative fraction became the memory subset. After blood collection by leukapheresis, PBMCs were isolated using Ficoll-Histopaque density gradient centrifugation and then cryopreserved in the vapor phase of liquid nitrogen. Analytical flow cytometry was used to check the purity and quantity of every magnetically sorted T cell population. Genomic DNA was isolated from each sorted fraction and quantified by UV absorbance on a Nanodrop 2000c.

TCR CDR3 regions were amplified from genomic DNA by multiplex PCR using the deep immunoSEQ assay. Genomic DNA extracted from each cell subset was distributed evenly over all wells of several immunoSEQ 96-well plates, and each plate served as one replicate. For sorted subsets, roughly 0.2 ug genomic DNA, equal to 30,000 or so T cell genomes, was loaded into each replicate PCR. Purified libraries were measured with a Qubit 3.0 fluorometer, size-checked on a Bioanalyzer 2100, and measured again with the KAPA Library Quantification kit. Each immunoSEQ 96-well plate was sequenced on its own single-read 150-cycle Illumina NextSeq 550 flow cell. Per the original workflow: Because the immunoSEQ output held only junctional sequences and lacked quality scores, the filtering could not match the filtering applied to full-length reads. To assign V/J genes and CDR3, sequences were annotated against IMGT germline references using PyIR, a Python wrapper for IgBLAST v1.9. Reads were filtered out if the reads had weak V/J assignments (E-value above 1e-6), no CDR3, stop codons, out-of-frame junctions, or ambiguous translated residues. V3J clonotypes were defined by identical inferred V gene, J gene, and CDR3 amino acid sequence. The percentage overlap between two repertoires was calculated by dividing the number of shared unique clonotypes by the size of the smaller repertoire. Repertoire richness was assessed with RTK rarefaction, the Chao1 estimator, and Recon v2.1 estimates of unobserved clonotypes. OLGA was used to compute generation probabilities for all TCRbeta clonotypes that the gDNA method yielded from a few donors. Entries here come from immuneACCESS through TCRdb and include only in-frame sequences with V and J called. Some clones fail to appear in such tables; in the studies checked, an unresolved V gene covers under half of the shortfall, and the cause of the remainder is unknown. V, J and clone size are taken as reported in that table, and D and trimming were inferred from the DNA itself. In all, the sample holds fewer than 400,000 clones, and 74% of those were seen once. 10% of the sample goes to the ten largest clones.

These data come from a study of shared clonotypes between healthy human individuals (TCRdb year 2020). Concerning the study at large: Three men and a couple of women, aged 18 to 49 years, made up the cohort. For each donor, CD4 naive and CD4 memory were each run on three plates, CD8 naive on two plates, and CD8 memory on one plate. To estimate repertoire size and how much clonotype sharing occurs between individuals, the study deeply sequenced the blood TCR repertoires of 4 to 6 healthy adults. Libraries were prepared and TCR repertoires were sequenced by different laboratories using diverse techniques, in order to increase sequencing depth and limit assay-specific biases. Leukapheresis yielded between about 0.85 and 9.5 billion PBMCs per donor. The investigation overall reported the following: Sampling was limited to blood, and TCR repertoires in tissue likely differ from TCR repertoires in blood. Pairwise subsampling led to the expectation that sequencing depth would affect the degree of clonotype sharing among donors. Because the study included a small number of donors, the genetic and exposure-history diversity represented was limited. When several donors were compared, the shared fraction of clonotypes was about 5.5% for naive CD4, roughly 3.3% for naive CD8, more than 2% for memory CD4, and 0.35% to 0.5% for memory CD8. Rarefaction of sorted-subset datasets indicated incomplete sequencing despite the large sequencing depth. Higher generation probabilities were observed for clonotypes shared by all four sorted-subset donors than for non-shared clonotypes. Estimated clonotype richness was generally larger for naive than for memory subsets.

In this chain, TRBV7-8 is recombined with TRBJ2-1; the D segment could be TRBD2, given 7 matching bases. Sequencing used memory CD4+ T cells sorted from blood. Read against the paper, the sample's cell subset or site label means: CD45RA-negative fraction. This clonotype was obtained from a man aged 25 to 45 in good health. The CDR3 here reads CASSLRGRGFNEQFF. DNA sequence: TGTGCCAGCAGCTTAAGAGGGAGGGGGTTCAATGAGCAGTTCTTC.